Listed here are 27 T cell receptor beta chains from one sample, sequenced in a study of T cell responses to AZD1222 COVID-19 vaccine (dated by TCRdb to 2020 to 2022). To prepare the library, the immunoSEQ multiplex PCR assay was applied. In its TCRdb copy, this immuneACCESS table keeps in-frame sequences only and misses some clones. Where compared with another copy, unresolved V genes explain less than half of these, and the others have no known cause. This sample has some 150,000 clones in its table, and more than 85% of those were observed once. The top ten clonotypes cover around 1.9% of the sample. In the paper's terms, the time point label means: baseline before first vaccination. The material was peripheral blood, obtained on day 0 of AZD1222 vaccination. Receptors were obtained from an adult in good health.

The V gene is TRBV7-3, the J gene TRBJ2-3, with no clear D. Germline V gene lookup returns CDR1 SGHTA and CDR2 FQGTGA. V lost 2 bases and J lost 0, with 9 bases in between. CDR3 size: 15 residues. The CDR3 region is CASSLGPTSTDTQYF. The CDR3 bases are TGTGCCAGCAGCTTAGGGCCCACCAGCACAGATACGCAGTATTTT. Combining the CDR3 with reference TRBV7-3 and TRBJ2-3 gives the whole variable domain GAGVSQTPSNKVTEKGKYVELRCDPISGHTALYWYRQSLGQGPEFLIYFQGTGAADDSGLPNDRFFAVRPEGSVSTLKIQRTERGDSAVYLCASSLGPTSTDTQYFGPGTRLTVL.

The rearrangement uses TRBV4-2 and TRBJ2-7, with 8 nucleotides matching TRBD1. Per the germline V gene, CDR1 is LGHNA and CDR2 is YNFKEQ. The CDR3 is 15 amino acids. After removal of 2 bases from V and 0 bases from J, the junction contained 3 bases not matched to a gene. CDR3 sequence (DNA): TGTGCCAGCAGCCAAAGGACAGGGAGCTCCTACGAGCAGTACTTC. Amino acid sequence: CASSQRTGSSYEQYF.

This rearrangement joins TRBV12-5 to TRBJ1-1; D gene unclear. The V gene lost 0 bases and the J gene lost 7 bases, with 12 bases spanning the gap. Germline CDR1 is LGHNT and CDR2 is FRNRAP. The CDR3 has 14 amino acids. The CDR3 spells CASGLVGFLGEAFF. CDR3 nucleotide sequence: TGTGCTAGTGGTTTGGTCGGGTTTTTGGGTGAAGCTTTCTTT.

In its sample, this clone was seen once. The J gene is TRBJ2-3, the V gene TRBV5-4; 9 positions agree with TRBD2. The ends lost 1 base at V and 4 bases at J; junction bases unmatched: 16. The germline gives CDR1 SGHNT, CDR2 YYREEE (reference sequence). The CDR3 is 19 residues long. CDR3 coding DNA: TGTGCCAGCAGCTTGAGTGGCGCGGGAGGGCCTCTGAAACCAGATACGCAGTATTTT. Its protein product is CASSLSGAGGPLKPDTQYF. The full variable domain, rest sourced from reference TRBV5-4 and TRBJ2-3, is ETGVTQSPTHLIKTRGQQVTLRCSSQSGHNTVSWYQQALGQGPQFIFQYYREEENGRGNFPPRFSGLQFPNYSSELNVNALELDDSALYLCASSLSGAGGPLKPDTQYFGPGTRLTVL.

The chain uses TRBV9 and TRBJ1-2; TRBD1 might be the D (6 bases). Looked up from germline, CDR1 is SGDLS and CDR2 is YYNGEE. Trimming took off 4 bases at V and 14 bases at J, with 30 bases between the two ends. This CDR3 has 16 residues. The CDR3 sequence: CASSPEPRQAPFWWTF. CDR3 in DNA: TGTGCCAGCAGCCCAGAACCGCGACAGGCCCCCTTTTGGTGGACCTTC.

In its sample, this clone was seen once. The J gene is TRBJ1-2, the V gene TRBV6-5; TRBD1 aligns across 7 bases. The junction had 9 bases not matched to a gene; V was cut back by 6 bases and J by 8 bases. Germline loops: CDR1 MNHEY, CDR2 SVGAGI. CDR3 size: 13 residues. The CDR3 region is CASRPTGASGYTF. The CDR3 coding sequence is TGTGCCAGCAGACCAACAGGGGCTAGCGGCTACACCTTC.

The rearrangement links TRBV2 to TRBJ2-7; D is tentatively TRBD1 or TRBD2 (5 bases each). This CDR3 is 14 amino acids long. Looked up from germline, CDR1 is SNHLY and CDR2 is FYNNEI. Trimming removed 5 bases from V and 4 bases from J, with 15 bases in between. CDR3: CASSFLGTMYEQYF. The CDR3 DNA reads as TGTGCCAGCAGTTTCCTGGGGACGATGTACGAGCAGTACTTC.

The chain couples TRBV7-2 to TRBJ1-2; no definite D call. Germline lookup yields CDR1 SGHTA and CDR2 FQGNSA. Trimming left V 0 bases short and J 4 bases short, with 15 bases between. The CDR3 runs to 16 residues. CDR3: CASSLAGAGTSYGYTF. CDR3 sequence (DNA): TGTGCCAGCAGCTTAGCGGGCGCTGGTACGTCCTATGGCTACACCTTC.

This chain links TRBV19 with TRBJ1-1; the match to TRBD1 covers 7 bases. The CDR3 loop spans 13 amino acids. Unmatched junction bases numbered 5, after V lost 5 bases and J lost 5 bases. Germline V CDR1 and CDR2: LNHDA, SQIVND (reference sequence). The CDR3 DNA is TGTGCCAGTAGTCGACAGGGCGGAACTGAAGCTTTCTTT. Translated: CASSRQGGTEAFF.

The chain employs TRBV7-9 and TRBJ2-2; D remains ambiguous. V shed 4 bases and J shed 7 bases, with 10 bases lying between them. CDR1 and CDR2 (germline): SEHNR, FQNEAQ (reference sequence). The CDR3 runs 13 residues. The CDR3 is CASSYKVNGELFF. The DNA of the CDR3 is TGTGCCAGCAGCTATAAGGTCAACGGGGAGCTGTTTTTT.

This sequence joins TRBV19 and TRBJ1-2, with D unresolved. Trimming took 4 bases from V and 8 from J, leaving 17 bases between them. CDR3 length: 14 amino acids. In germline, CDR1 is LNHDA, CDR2 SQIVND (reference sequence). The CDR3 loop is CASSTSGRILGYTF. As DNA, the CDR3 is TGTGCCAGTAGTACCTCCGGACGGATTCTGGGCTACACCTTC.

This chain joins TRBV7-9 and TRBJ1-2; no clear D. The CDR3 runs to 16 residues. The V and J ends lost 6 bases and 0 bases respectively, with 17 bases between them. The V gene's germline CDR1 is SEHNR and CDR2 FQNEAQ (reference sequence). In DNA form, the CDR3 reads TGTGCCAGCAGTCAAGGGTGGGCAGCGACTAACTATGGCTACACCTTC. Translation: CASSQGWAATNYGYTF.

The genes are TRBV20-1 and TRBJ1-4; D uncertain. The germline V gene has CDR1 DFQATT and CDR2 SNEGSKA (reference sequence). V lost 3 bases and J 8 bases, leaving 10 bases between the germline ends. This CDR3 comprises 12 residues. The CDR3 spells CSASRVGEKLFF. The CDR3 nucleotides are TGCAGTGCTAGTAGGGTAGGCGAAAAACTGTTTTTT.

This chain joins TRBV18 and TRBJ2-7; perhaps TRBD1 as D (6 bases). The V gene lost 2 bases and the J gene lost 6 bases, with 11 bases spanning the gap. This CDR3 is 13 amino acids long. Germline V CDR1 and CDR2: KGHSH, LQKENI. In nucleotides, the CDR3 is TGTGCCAGCTCACCAGGGGGCAGGCTCGAGCAGTACTTC. Translating gives CASSPGGRLEQYF. Together with reference TRBV18 and TRBJ2-7, the CDR3 gives the full variable domain: NAGVMQNPRHLVRRRGQEARLRCSPMKGHSHVYWYRQLPEEGLKFMVYLQKENIIDESGMPKERFSAEFPKEGPSILRIQQVVRGDSAAYFCASSPGGRLEQYFGPGTRLTVT.

This chain uses TRBV28 with TRBJ1-5; D gene uncertain. Germline V gene sequence: CDR1 MDHEN, CDR2 SYDVKM. The CDR3 is 16 residues long. The V gene lost 7 bases and the J gene lost 1 base, with 17 bases spanning the gap. CDR3 DNA sequence: TGTGCCAGCACCCTCCGGGGTGGGAGAAGCAATCAGCCCCAGCATTTT. It specifies CASTLRGGRSNQPQHF.

The rearrangement joins TRBV5-1 to TRBJ2-7; D perhaps matches TRBD2 (7 bases). The germline V and J ends were trimmed by 4 bases and 1 base, with 12 bases remaining between them. The CDR3 covers 14 residues. CDR1 and CDR2 from the germline V gene are SGHRS and YFSETQ. The CDR3 here is CASSGRGASYEQYF. For the CDR3, the DNA is TGCGCCAGCAGCGGGAGGGGGGCTTCCTACGAGCAGTACTTC. Full variable domain (remainder filled in from reference TRBV5-1 and TRBJ2-7): KAGVTQTPRYLIKTRGQQVTLSCSPISGHRSVSWYQQTPGQGLQFLFEYFSETQRNKGNFPGRFSGRQFSNSRSEMNVSTLELGDSALYLCASSGRGASYEQYFGPGTRLTVT.

The J gene is TRBJ2-5, the V gene TRBV6-1; no clear D gene. The CDR3 is made up of 12 amino acids. Looked up from germline, CDR1 is MNHNS and CDR2 is SASEGT. Trimming shortened V by 2 bases and J by 4 bases, and 5 bases separated the two germline ends. The CDR3 DNA follows: TGTGCCAGCAGTGAATTCGGAGAGACCCAGTACTTC. This codes for CASSEFGETQYF.

The chain links TRBV7-3 to TRBJ2-1; 7 bases match TRBD2. The trim removed 1 base at V and 0 bases at J, leaving 3 bases unmatched. The CDR3 spans 16 residues. The germline CDR1 and CDR2 sequences are SGHTA and FQGTGA. The CDR3 region has the DNA TGTGCCAGCAGCTTAAGGGGGACTACCTCCTACAATGAGCAGTTCTTC. Its protein is CASSLRGTTSYNEQFF. The variable domain in full, completed from reference TRBV7-3 and TRBJ2-1, reads GAGVSQTPSNKVTEKGKYVELRCDPISGHTALYWYRQSLGQGPEFLIYFQGTGAADDSGLPNDRFFAVRPEGSVSTLKIQRTERGDSAVYLCASSLRGTTSYNEQFFGPGTRLTVL.

The chain recombines TRBV6-5 with TRBJ1-1, with D possibly TRBD1 on 5 matching bases. Trimming pared 0 bases from V and 10 bases from J, leaving 15 bases between. Looked up from germline, CDR1 is MNHEY and CDR2 is SVGAGI. This CDR3 comprises 14 residues. DNA for the CDR3: TGTGCCAGCAGTTACTCCCCCGGCCAGGGAGCAGCTTTCTTT. Protein: CASSYSPGQGAAFF.

This chain uses TRBV6-5 with TRBJ1-2, with D possibly TRBD1 on 5 matching bases. The CDR3 has 12 residues. V dropped 6 bases and J dropped 10 bases, with 15 bases sitting between them. Germline CDR1 MNHEY, CDR2 SVGAGI. CDR3 in DNA: TGTGCCAGCAGCACCGGGACGGTAAACTACACCTTC. Translation: CASSTGTVNYTF.

The chain is built from TRBV3-1 (or the pseudogene TRBV3-2) and TRBJ2-3; perhaps D is TRBD1 or TRBD2 (5 bases each). From germline, CDR1 is LGHDT and CDR2 YNNKEL (reference sequence). This CDR3 region has 17 residues. V lost 4 bases and J lost 5, with 22 bases in between. CDR3 amino acids: CASSPPRDRLDRDTQYF. CDR3 bases: TGTGCCAGCAGCCCACCCAGGGACCGCTTGGATAGAGATACGCAGTATTTT.

The CDR3 DNA follows: TGTGCCAGCAGCTTCGGGCCGAGCAATCAGCCCCAGCATTTT. Protein sequence: CASSFGPSNQPQHF. This chain connects TRBV11-2 to TRBJ1-5; D uncertain. Between the trimmed V and J ends, which lost 3 bases and 1 base, there was a span of 7 bases. There are 14 residues in the CDR3. Germline V CDR1 and CDR2: SGHAT, FQNNGV.

This rearrangement joins TRBV12-5 to TRBJ1-1, with a weak D call TRBD1 (5 bases). V lost 3 bases and J lost 4, with 9 bases in between. The CDR3 is 13 residues long. Germline V gene lookup returns CDR1 LGHNT and CDR2 FRNRAP. The CDR3 DNA reads TGTGCTAGTGGTTTTCAGGGAGCCACTGAAGCTTTCTTT. This sequence encodes CASGFQGATEAFF.

The V and J genes are TRBV5-1 and TRBJ1-1; possibly TRBD1 for D (5 bases). The length of the CDR3 is 14 residues. Trimming removed 4 bases at V and 2 bases at J, with 12 bases between. Per germline, CDR1 SGHRS and CDR2 YFSETQ. The CDR3: CASSLGDLNTEAFF. CDR3 sequence (DNA): TGCGCCAGCAGCCTAGGGGATCTCAACACTGAAGCTTTCTTT.

The rearrangement links TRBV19 to TRBJ1-1; D remains unclear. V gave up 6 bases and J gave up 1 base, with 6 bases separating them. Germline-derived CDR1 and CDR2 are LNHDA and SQIVND (reference sequence). CDR3 length: 12 amino acids. Here the CDR3 DNA reads TGTGCCAGTAGATCGGGGAACACTGAAGCTTTCTTT. Protein product: CASRSGNTEAFF.

The chain links TRBV3-1 (or the pseudogene TRBV3-2) to TRBJ1-6; 7 bases are a match to TRBD1. Germline assignment: CDR1 LGHDT and CDR2 YNNKEL (reference sequence). J was trimmed by 9 bases and V by 0 bases; bases with no gene match: 5. This CDR3 comprises 15 residues. As DNA, the CDR3 is TGTGCCAGCAGCCAAGATGGGGCAGGGGGTTCACCCCTCCACTTT. Translated: CASSQDGAGGSPLHF.

The chain couples TRBV29-1 to TRBJ2-7; D may be TRBD2 (5 bases). The V and J ends lost 4 bases and 6 bases respectively, with 19 bases between them. CDR3 length: 14 amino acids. In germline, CDR1 is SQVTM, CDR2 ANQGSEA. Here the CDR3 reads CSVVKGEPPAEQYF. CDR3 in DNA: TGCAGCGTTGTCAAGGGAGAACCCCCGGCCGAGCAGTACTTC.